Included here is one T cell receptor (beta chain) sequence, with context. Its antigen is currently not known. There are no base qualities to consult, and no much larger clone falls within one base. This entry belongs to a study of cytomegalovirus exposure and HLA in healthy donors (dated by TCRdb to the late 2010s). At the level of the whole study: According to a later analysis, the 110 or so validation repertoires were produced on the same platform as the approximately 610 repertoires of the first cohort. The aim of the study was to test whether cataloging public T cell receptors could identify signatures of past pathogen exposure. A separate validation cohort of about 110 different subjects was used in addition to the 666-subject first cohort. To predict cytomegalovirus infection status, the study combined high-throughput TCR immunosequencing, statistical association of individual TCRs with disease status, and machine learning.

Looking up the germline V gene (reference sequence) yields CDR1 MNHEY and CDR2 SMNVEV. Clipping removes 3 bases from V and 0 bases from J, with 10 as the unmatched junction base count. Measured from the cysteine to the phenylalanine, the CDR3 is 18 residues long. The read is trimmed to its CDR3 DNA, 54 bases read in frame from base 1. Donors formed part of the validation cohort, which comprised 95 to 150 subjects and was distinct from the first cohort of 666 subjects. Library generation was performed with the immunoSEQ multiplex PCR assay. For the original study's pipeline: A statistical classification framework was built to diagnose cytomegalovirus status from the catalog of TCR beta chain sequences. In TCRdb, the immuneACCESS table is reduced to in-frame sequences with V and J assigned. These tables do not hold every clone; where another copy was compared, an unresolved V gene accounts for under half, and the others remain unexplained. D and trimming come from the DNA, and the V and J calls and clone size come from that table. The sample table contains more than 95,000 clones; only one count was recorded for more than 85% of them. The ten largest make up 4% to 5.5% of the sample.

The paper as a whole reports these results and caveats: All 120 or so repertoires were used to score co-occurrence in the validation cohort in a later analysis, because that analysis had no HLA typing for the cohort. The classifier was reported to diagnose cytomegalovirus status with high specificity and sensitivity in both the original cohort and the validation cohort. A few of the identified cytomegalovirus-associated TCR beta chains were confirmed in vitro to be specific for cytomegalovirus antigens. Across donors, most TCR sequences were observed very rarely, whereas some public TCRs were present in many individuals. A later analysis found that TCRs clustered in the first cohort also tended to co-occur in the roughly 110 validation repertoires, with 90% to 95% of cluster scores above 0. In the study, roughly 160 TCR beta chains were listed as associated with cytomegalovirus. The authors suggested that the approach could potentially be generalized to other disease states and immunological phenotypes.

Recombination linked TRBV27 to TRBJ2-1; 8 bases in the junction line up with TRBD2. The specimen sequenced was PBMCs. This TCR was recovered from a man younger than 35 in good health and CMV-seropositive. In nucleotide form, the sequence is TGTGCCAGCAGTTTCTTGGCGGGGGGCCTCCCCTCCTACAATGAGCAGTTCTTC. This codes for CASSFLAGGLPSYNEQFF.